This T cell receptor beta chain derives from a study of long-term antiretroviral therapy in people with HIV. Findings and caveats of the study: The range of CDR3 lengths in HIV repertoires proved narrower than that found in controls. Whichever time point was examined, clones expanded before ART dominated the repertoire.

The V gene lost 4 bases and the J gene lost 7 bases, with 14 bases spanning the gap. This CDR3 comprises 13 residues. Germline CDR1 is SGHRS and CDR2 is YFSETQ. Every participant gave one or more pre-ART and two or more post-ART PBMC samples. Regarding this clone: The antigen is unknown.

Researchers report immunoSEQ v3.0 was run at survey level. Generated by immunoSEQ multiplex PCR, the TCRdb table keeps only in-frame clones and is missing some. The sample contains about 28,000 clones, 95% of which appear only once. The sequencing here drew on unsorted PBMCs, taken 5.3 years after starting antiretroviral therapy. The sequence derives from a man aged 45-60 years with HIV. This rearrangement joins TRBV5-1 to TRBJ1-2; D not certain. CDR3 sequence reads: CASSREAVPGYTF. CDR3 in DNA: TGCGCCAGCAGCCGGGAGGCGGTTCCTGGCTACACCTTC.